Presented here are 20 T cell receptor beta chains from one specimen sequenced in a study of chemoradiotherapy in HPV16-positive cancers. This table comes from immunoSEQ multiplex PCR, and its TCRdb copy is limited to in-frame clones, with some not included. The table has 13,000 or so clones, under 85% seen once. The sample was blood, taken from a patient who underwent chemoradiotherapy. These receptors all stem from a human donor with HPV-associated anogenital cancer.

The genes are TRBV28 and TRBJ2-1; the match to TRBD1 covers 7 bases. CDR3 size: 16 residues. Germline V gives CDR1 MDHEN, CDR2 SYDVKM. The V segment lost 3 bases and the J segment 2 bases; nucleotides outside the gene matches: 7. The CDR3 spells CASSFDRENPYNEQFF. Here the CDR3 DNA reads TGTGCCAGCAGTTTCGACAGGGAGAATCCCTACAATGAGCAGTTCTTC.

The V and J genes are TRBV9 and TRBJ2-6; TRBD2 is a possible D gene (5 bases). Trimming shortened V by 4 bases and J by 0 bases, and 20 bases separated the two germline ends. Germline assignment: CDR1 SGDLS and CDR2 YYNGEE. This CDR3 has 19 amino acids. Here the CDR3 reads CASSLENGGLGSGANVLTF. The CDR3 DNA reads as TGTGCCAGCAGCCTTGAAAACGGAGGTCTGGGCTCTGGGGCCAACGTCCTGACTTTC.

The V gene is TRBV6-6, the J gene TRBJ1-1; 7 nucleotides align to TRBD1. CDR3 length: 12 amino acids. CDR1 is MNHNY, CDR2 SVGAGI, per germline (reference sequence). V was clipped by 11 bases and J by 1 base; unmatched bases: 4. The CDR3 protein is CAEGTANTEAFF. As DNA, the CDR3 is TGTGCCGAAGGGACAGCGAACACTGAAGCTTTCTTT.

DNA of the CDR3: TGTGCCAGTAGTATGTCCGCTAGCGGGGGAAGCGAGCAGTACTTC. Its translation is CASSMSASGGSEQYF. J is TRBJ2-7 and V is TRBV19, with TRBD2 matching 10 bases. CDR1 LNHDA and CDR2 SQIVND come from the germline V gene (reference sequence). CDR3 length: 15 residues. V trimming: 3 bases; J trimming: 6 bases; junction bases outside the gene matches: 8.

The CDR3 DNA is TGTGCCAGCAGTCCCCGGTCCCAGGGCTCTGAAAAACTGTTTTTT. Translation: CASSPRSQGSEKLFF. V is TRBV27 and J is TRBJ1-4, with TRBD1 as a possible D gene (5 bases). The CDR3 totals 15 residues. The V gene lost 5 bases and the J gene lost 7 bases, with 17 bases spanning the gap. The germline V gene encodes CDR1 MNHEY and CDR2 SMNVEV (reference sequence).

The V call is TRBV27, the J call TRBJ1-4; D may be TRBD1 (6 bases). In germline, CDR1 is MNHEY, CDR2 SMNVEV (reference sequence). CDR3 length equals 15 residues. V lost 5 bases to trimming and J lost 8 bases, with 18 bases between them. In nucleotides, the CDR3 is TGTGCCAGCAGTCCCAGGGGTAGTGGGACCGAAAAACTGTTTTTT. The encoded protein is CASSPRGSGTEKLFF.

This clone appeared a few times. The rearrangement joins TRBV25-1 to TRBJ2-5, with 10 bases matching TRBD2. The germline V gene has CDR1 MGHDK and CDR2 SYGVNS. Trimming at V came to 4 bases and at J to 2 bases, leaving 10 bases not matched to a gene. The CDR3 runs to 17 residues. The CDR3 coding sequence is TGTGCCAGCAGTGTACTCAGAATACTAGCGGGACAAGAGACCCAGTACTTC. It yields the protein CASSVLRILAGQETQYF.

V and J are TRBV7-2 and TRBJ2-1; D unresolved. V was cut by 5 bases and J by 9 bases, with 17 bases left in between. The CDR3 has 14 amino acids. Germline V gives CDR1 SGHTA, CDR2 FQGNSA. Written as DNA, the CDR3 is TGTGCCAGCAGCCAGAGGCTAGGGTTGAGTGAGCAGTTCTTC. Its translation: CASSQRLGLSEQFF.

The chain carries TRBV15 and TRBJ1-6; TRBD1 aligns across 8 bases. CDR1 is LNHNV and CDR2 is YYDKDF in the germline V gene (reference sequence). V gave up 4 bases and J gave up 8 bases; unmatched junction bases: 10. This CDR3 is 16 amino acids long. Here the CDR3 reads CATSNAQGARDSPLHF. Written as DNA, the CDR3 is TGTGCCACCAGCAACGCGCAGGGGGCCCGTGATTCACCCCTCCACTTT.

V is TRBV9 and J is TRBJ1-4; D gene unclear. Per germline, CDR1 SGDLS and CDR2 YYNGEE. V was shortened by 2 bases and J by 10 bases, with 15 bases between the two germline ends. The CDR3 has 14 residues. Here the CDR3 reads CASSVGSAEGKLFF. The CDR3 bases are TGTGCCAGCAGCGTGGGCTCGGCCGAGGGAAAACTGTTTTTT.

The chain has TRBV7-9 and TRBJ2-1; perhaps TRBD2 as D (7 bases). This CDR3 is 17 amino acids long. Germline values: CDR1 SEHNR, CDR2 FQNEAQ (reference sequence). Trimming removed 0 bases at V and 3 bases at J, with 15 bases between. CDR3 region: CASSLARGGAFYNEQFF. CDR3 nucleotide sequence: TGTGCCAGCAGCTTAGCTCGTGGGGGGGCTTTCTACAATGAGCAGTTCTTC.

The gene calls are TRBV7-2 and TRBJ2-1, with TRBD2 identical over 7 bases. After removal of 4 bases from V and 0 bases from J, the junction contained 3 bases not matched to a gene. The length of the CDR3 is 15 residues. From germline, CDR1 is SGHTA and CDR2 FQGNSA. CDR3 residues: CASSSGGTSYNEQFF. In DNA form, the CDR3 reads TGTGCCAGCAGCTCCGGGGGGACCTCCTACAATGAGCAGTTCTTC.

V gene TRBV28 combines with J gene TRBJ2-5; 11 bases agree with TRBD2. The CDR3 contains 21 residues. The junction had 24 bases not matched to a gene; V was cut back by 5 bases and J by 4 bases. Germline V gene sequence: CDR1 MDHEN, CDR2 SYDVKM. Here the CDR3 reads CASSPPTGRVAGGLRGETQYF. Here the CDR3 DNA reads TGTGCCAGCAGTCCTCCGACAGGGAGGGTAGCGGGGGGGCTTAGGGGAGAGACCCAGTACTTC.

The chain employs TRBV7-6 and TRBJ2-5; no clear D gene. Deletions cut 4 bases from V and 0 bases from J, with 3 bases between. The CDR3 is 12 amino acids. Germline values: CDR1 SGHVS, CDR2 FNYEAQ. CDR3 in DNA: TGTGCCAGCAGCTGGTACCAAGAGACCCAGTACTTC. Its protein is CASSWYQETQYF.

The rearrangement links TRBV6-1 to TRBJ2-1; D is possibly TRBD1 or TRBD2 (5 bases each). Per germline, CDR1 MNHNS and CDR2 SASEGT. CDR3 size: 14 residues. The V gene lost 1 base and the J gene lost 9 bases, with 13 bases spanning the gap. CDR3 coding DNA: TGTGCCAGCAGTGAAGTAGGGACCCTAGGTGAGCAGTTCTTC. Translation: CASSEVGTLGEQFF.

The CDR3 region is CASSPLAGEYNSPLHF. CDR3 nucleotide sequence: TGTGCCAGCAGCCCCCTGGCAGGGGAGTATAATTCACCCCTCCACTTT. V is TRBV5-5 and J is TRBJ1-6; a possible D gene is TRBD1 (6 bases). Germline V gives CDR1 SGHKS, CDR2 YYEKEE (reference sequence). The CDR3 has 16 amino acids. Deletions cut 4 bases from V and 4 bases from J, with 15 bases between.

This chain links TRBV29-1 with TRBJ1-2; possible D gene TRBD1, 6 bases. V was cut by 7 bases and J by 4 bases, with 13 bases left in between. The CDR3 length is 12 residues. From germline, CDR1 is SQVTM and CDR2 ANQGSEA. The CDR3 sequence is CSAATGSYGYTF. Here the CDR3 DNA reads TGCAGCGCTGCAACAGGGTCCTATGGCTACACCTTC.

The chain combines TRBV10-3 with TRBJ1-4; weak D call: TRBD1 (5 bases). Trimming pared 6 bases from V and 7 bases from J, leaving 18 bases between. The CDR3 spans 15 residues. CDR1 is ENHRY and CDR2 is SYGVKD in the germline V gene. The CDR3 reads CAIRRDSVPGEKLFF. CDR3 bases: TGTGCCATCAGGCGGGACTCCGTTCCAGGTGAAAAACTGTTTTTT.

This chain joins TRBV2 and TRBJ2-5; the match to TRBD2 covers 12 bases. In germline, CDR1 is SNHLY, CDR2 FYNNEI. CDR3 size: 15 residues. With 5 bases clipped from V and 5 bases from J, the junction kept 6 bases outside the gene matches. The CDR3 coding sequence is TGTGCCAGCAGTAGGGGACTAGCGGGTGTCGAGACCCAGTACTTC. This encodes CASSRGLAGVETQYF.

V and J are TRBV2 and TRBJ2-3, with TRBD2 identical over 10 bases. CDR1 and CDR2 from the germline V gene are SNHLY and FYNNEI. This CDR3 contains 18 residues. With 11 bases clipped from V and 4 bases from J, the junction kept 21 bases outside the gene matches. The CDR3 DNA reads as TGTGCCGGCCGCTCTTATAGCGGGGGGCCATTACGGCCAGATACGCAGTATTTT. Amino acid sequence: CAGRSYSGGPLRPDTQYF.